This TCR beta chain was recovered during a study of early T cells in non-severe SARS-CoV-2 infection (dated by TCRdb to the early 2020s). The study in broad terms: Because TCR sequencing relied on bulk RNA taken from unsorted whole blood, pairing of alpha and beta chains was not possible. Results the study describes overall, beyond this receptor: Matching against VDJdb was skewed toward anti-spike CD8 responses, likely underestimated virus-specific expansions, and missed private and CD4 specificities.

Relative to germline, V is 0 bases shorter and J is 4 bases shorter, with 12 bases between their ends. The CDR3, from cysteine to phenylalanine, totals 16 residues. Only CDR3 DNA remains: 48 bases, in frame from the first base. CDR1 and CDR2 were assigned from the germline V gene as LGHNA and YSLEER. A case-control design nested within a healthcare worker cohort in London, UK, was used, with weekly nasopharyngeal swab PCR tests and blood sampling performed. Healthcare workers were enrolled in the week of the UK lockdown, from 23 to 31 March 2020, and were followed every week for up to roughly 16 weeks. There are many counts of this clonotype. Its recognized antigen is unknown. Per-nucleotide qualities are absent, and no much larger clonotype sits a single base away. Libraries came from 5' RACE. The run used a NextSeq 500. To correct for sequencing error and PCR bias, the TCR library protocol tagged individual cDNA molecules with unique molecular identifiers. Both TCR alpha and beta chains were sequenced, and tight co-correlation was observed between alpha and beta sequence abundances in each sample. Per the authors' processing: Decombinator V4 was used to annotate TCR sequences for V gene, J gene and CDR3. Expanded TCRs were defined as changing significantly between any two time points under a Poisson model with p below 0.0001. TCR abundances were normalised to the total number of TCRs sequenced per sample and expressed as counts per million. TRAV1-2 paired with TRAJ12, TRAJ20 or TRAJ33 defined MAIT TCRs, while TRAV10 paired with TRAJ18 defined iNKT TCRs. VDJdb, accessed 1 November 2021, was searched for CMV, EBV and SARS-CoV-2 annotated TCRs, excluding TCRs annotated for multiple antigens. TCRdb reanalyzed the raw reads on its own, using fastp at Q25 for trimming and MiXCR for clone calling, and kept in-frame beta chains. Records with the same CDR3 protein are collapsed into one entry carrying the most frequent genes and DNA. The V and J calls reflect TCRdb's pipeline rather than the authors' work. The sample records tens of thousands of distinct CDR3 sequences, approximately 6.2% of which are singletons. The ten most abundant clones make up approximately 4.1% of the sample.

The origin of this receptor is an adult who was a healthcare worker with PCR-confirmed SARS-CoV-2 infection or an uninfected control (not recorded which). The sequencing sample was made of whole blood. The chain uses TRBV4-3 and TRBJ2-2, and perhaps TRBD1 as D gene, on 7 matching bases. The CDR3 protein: CASSQDAGGTTGELFF. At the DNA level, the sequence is TGCGCCAGCAGCCAAGATGCAGGGGGGACCACCGGGGAGCTGTTTTTT.